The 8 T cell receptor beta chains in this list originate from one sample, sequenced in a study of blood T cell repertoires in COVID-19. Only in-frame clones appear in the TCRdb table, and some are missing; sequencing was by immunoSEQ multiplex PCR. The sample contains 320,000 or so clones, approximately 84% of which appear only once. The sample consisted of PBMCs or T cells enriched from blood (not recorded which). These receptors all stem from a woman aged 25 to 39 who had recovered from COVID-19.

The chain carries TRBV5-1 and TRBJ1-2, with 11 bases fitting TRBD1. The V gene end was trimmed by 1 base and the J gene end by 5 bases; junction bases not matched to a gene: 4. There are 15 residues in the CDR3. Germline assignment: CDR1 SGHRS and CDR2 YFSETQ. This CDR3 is CASSLLGTGGYGYTF. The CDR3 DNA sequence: TGCGCCAGCAGCTTGTTAGGGACAGGGGGATATGGCTACACCTTC.

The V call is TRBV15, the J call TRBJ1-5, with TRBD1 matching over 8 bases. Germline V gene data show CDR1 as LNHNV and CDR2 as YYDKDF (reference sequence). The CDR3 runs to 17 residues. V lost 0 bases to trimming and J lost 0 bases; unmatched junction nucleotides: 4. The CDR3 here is CATSRDRTGTSNQPQHF. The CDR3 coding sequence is TGTGCCACCAGCAGAGATAGGACAGGGACTAGCAATCAGCCCCAGCATTTT.

This CDR3 reads CASSATPSTDTQYF. The CDR3 bases are TGCGCCAGCAGCGCGACACCTAGCACAGATACGCAGTATTTT. This rearrangement joins TRBV5-1 to TRBJ2-3; D call uncertain. CDR1 is SGHRS and CDR2 is YFSETQ in the germline V gene. With 4 bases removed from V and 0 bases from J, the gap between germline ends came to 9 bases. This CDR3 contains 14 residues.

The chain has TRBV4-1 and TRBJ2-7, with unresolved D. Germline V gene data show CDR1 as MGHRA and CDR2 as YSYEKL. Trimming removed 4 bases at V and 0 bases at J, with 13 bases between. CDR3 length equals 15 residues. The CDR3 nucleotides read TGCGCCAGCAGCCCCCCCGAGCGCTCCTCCTACGAGCAGTACTTC. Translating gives CASSPPERSSYEQYF.

The CDR3 sequence: CASSRQGGYEQYF. The CDR3 bases are TGTGCCAGCAGCCGACAGGGGGGTTACGAGCAGTACTTC. The V gene is TRBV7-2, the J gene TRBJ2-7; TRBD1 matches at 9 bases. Trimming took 5 bases from V and 4 from J; bases not matched to a gene: 3. This CDR3 spans 13 amino acids. CDR1 and CDR2 from the germline V gene are SGHTA and FQGNSA. The full variable domain, rest sourced from reference TRBV7-2 and TRBJ2-7, is GAGVSQSPSNKVTEKGKDVELRCDPISGHTALYWYRQSLGQGLEFLIYFQGNSAPDKSGLPSDRFSAERTGGSVSTLTIQRTQQEDSAVYLCASSRQGGYEQYFGPGTRLTVT.

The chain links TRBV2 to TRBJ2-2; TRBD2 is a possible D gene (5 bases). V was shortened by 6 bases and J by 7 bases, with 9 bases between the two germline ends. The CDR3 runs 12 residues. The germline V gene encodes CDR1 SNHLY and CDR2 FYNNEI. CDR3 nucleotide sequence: TGTGCCAGCAGGCTTAGCGTCGGGGAGCTGTTTTTT. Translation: CASRLSVGELFF.

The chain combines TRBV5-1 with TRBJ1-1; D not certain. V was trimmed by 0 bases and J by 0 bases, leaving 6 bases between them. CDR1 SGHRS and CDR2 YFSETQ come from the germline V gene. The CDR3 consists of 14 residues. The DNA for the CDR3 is TGCGCCAGCAGCTTGGTCAGGATGAACACTGAAGCTTTCTTT. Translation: CASSLVRMNTEAFF.

The CDR3 is CASSLGGSGYEQYF. The DNA for the CDR3 is TGTGCCAGCAGTTTGGGGGGGTCAGGCTACGAGCAGTACTTC. The chain has TRBV6-5 and TRBJ2-7, with TRBD2 identical over 7 bases. The CDR3 has 14 amino acids. Germline CDR1 and CDR2: MNHEY and SVGAGI. J was trimmed by 3 bases and V by 4 bases; bases with no gene match: 6.